This TCR beta chain originates from a study of T cell responses to AZD1222 COVID-19 vaccine. The V end was cut by 0 bases, the J end by 7 bases, with 10 bases between. In germline, CDR1 is SGHRS, CDR2 YFSETQ. There are 13 residues in the CDR3. The data were produced by immunoSEQ multiplex PCR, yet TCRdb's version contains in-frame clones alone and is incomplete. This sample yields 150,000 to 200,000 clones, of which roughly nine tenths are seen a single time; 3.6% belongs to the top ten. The TCR was taken from an adult who received the MenACWY meningococcal vaccine as a control. This chain joins TRBV5-1 and TRBJ1-2; D call uncertain. Source: peripheral blood, taken 28 days after the second dose of the MenACWY control vaccine. This CDR3 reads CASSLGQAPGYTF. The DNA of the CDR3 is TGCGCCAGCAGCTTGGGACAAGCCCCTGGCTACACCTTC.